Below are 2 T cell receptor beta chains sequenced from a single sample in a study of CD8+ T cells in alopecia areata. Sequencing relied on a cDNA template that was reverse transcribed from extracted RNA. Assay: immunoSEQ multiplex PCR; the TCRdb copy retains only in-frame clones and omits some. Altogether approximately 98,000 clones are present, 59% being singletons, with the ten largest covering 20% to 25%. Sequenced: CD8+ T cells sorted from blood. The source is a human donor in good health.

The chain employs TRBV7-2 and TRBJ2-7, with D unclear. Trimming shortened V by 3 bases and J by 2 bases, and 14 bases separated the two germline ends. The CDR3 length is 15 residues. The germline CDR1 and CDR2 sequences are SGHTA and FQGNSA. CDR3 protein: CASSLWWGDPYEQYF. For the CDR3, the DNA is TGTGCCAGCAGCTTGTGGTGGGGTGATCCCTACGAGCAGTACTTC. The whole variable domain, remainder taken from reference TRBV7-2 and TRBJ2-7, is GAGVSQSPSNKVTEKGKDVELRCDPISGHTALYWYRQSLGQGLEFLIYFQGNSAPDKSGLPSDRFSAERTGGSVSTLTIQRTQQEDSAVYLCASSLWWGDPYEQYFGPGTRLTVT.

The chain carries TRBV5-4 and TRBJ2-1; no clear D. V was trimmed by 4 bases and J by 8 bases, leaving 13 bases between them. Germline CDR1 and CDR2: SGHNT and YYREEE (reference sequence). The CDR3 consists of 13 residues. The CDR3 region has the DNA TGTGCCAGCAGCCTGGACGCAGGCTATGAGCAGTTCTTC. It codes for CASSLDAGYEQFF.